This T cell receptor (beta chain) derives from a study of T cell responses to AZD1222 COVID-19 vaccine (dated by TCRdb to about 2021). With regard to the full study: Because spike-specific TCR depth and breadth did not differ between the two schedules, AZD1222 recipients who got a second dose at roughly 4 weeks were pooled with those who got a second dose at roughly 12 weeks. TCR sequencing was performed for 230 to 250 trial participants, of whom approximately 200 were given two doses of AZD1222 and around 26 were given two doses of MenACWY control vaccine. Enrollment into the trials was organized by age into subgroups of 18-55, 56-69 and 70-plus years, and those subgroups contained approximately 150, 30 and 60 TCR-sequenced participants, respectively. What the research found in general, with its limitations: Conclusions about previously exposed vaccinees are limited because only five to seven AZD1222 recipients were SARS-CoV-2 seropositive at baseline. Because no day 14 peak-response samples were available, repertoires were characterized only after the peak T cell response. Reportedly, close to half of the unique spike-specific TCRs recognized epitopes lying outside the regions that are mutated in the B.1.351 and B.1.1.7 variants. Most participants were white British and females outnumbered males, and the authors suggested that clonal diversity may have been underestimated. The vaccine-associated CD4 TCRs covered the entire spike protein, and the dominant responses fell in regions 160-218 and 743-854. After two AZD1222 doses, spike-specific TCR breadth and depth were significantly higher than at day 0 and than in MenACWY recipients. The 56-69-year group was small, and its depth increase did not reach significance, likely because of low power.

V loses 5 bases of germline sequence and J loses 2 bases, and the interval between the two ends is 12 bases. The cysteine opens and the phenylalanine closes a CDR3 of 14 amino acids. Only CDR3 DNA is held: 42 bases, read in frame from base 1. The germline V gene sets CDR1 to MNHEY and CDR2 to SVGAGI. In regard to this clone: The antigen it binds to is not known. Per-nucleotide qualities are absent, and no much larger clonotype sits a single base away.

Interpreted using the paper, the time point label stands for: baseline before first vaccination. Vaccinee samples came from UK trials COV001 and COV002, including a single-blind randomized controlled phase 2/3 trial of AZD1222 (ChAdOx1 nCoV-19) in healthy adults. Trial participant PBMC samples were collected at day 0 and day 28 after the second dose for TCRbeta chain sequencing. The CDR3 regions of human TCRbeta chains were analyzed by immunosequencing. On the study's bioinformatics: Repertoire TCRs were matched against a reference library of SARS-CoV-2-specific TCRs generated with the MIRA antigen-specificity platform. Breadth meant the fraction of unique TCRs that were SARS-CoV-2-associated, whereas depth meant the fraction of total T cells that were SARS-CoV-2-associated. Each spike-specific TCR was assigned to its reactive spike region and to a CD4 or CD8 class using the MIRA data. Log10-transformed breadth and depth values were compared by one-way ANOVA with Sidak's multiple comparisons tests. TCRdb holds this immuneACCESS table with in-frame rearrangements only. Some clones are missing; in checked studies, unresolved V genes explain under half, and the rest has no known cause. The DNA gave D and trimming, while V, J and clone size come from that table. This sample has some 140,000 clones in its table, and 90% of those were observed once. Of the sample, approximately 1.8% falls within the top ten clones.

The TCR was taken from an adult in good health. Recombination connected TRBV6-5 to TRBJ1-1; a tentative D call is TRBD1 (6 bases match). The sequencing here drew on peripheral blood, taken on day 0 of AZD1222 vaccination. The bases are TGTGCCAGCAGTACGACAGGTGGCAACACTGAAGCTTTCTTT. Translated, this gives CASSTTGGNTEAFF.